This entry features one T cell receptor (beta chain) sequence. The antigen remains unidentified. Germline-derived CDR1 and CDR2 are SGHAT and FQNNGV. This CDR3 region has 14 residues. The V end was cut by 1 base, the J end by 1 base, with 7 bases between. From the reads, TCRdb called clonotypes with MiXCR, one entry per CDR3 protein. The profile covers about 900,000 distinct CDR3 sequences, with under 40% appearing a single time and about an eighth taken by the ten largest. These data come from a study of T cell repertoires in cytomegalovirus infection. The chain is built from TRBV11-2 and TRBJ1-1; D not resolved. The input for sequencing was cultured CD8+ T cells from PBMCs, taken from culture after CMV antigen stimulation. The TCR sequence derives from a human donor in good health (CMV status not recorded). Some clones in this sample may be carry-over from other donors' samples. CDR3 DNA: TGTGCCAGCAGCTTAGGGTGGCGGAACACTGAAGCTTTCTTT. Its translation is CASSLGWRNTEAFF.